Listed here are 23 T cell receptor beta chains from one sample, sequenced in a study of T-cell memory formation after mild COVID-19. TCRdb reprocessed the 5' RACE reads with MiXCR, giving one entry per CDR3 protein. The table shows some 280,000 distinct CDR3 sequences, with 15% to 20% occurring only once. Sequenced: PBMCs or a T cell subset sorted from them (not recorded which). These receptors were taken from a man younger than 35 who had mild COVID-19 (a few samples of this study predate the infection). Cell type and time point are not known.

The J gene is TRBJ2-1, the V gene TRBV5-1; D not resolved. This CDR3 is 14 amino acids long. Per germline, CDR1 SGHRS and CDR2 YFSETQ. Trimming cost V 2 bases and J 5 bases, with 11 bases left between them. CDR3 amino acids: CASSFGNRHNEQFF. The CDR3 nucleotides read TGCGCCAGCAGCTTTGGGAACCGCCACAATGAGCAGTTCTTC.

This clonotype was recorded a few times. This rearrangement joins TRBV6-2 or TRBV6-3 to TRBJ2-3; tentatively, D is TRBD1 (6 bases). CDR1 MNHEY and CDR2 SVGEGT come from the germline V gene. CDR3 size: 18 residues. The V gene lost 6 bases and the J gene lost 5 bases, with 27 bases spanning the gap. CDR3 DNA: TGTGCCAGCAGCAACACCTTACAGGACACGGACAGCGAAGATACGCAGTATTTT. It is translated as CASSNTLQDTDSEDTQYF.

This clonotype has just a few counts. This chain links TRBV11-2 with TRBJ2-1; 10 bases agree with TRBD1. The CDR3 spans 15 residues. J lost 6 bases, V lost 1 base, and 3 bases had no gene match. Germline V gene sequence: CDR1 SGHAT, CDR2 FQNNGV. CDR3 DNA: TGTGCCAGCAGCTTAGGGTGGACAGGGGGCAATGAGCAGTTCTTC. Translated: CASSLGWTGGNEQFF.

In its sample, this clonotype was seen a few times. The chain combines TRBV12-3 or TRBV12-4 with TRBJ2-3; no clear D. With 8 bases removed from V and 1 base from J, the gap between germline ends came to 13 bases. The CDR3 is 14 amino acids. CDR3 sequence reads: CASGNPRGTDTQYF. The CDR3 bases are TGTGCCAGCGGGAACCCTCGGGGCACAGATACGCAGTATTTT.

This clonotype has at least ten counts. The chain employs TRBV19 and TRBJ1-6; unclear D gene. Germline V gene sequence: CDR1 LNHDA, CDR2 SQIVND (reference sequence). The CDR3 runs to 13 residues. V dropped 7 bases and J dropped 2 bases, with 6 bases sitting between them. The CDR3 loop is CASNRAYNSPLHF. CDR3 in DNA: TGTGCCAGTAACCGAGCCTATAATTCACCCCTCCACTTT.

This rearrangement joins TRBV6-2 or TRBV6-3 to TRBJ2-7; a weak D match, TRBD1 (6 bases). The V and J ends lost 8 bases and 6 bases respectively, with 17 bases between them. The CDR3 is 13 residues long. Germline values: CDR1 MNHEY, CDR2 SVGEGT. The CDR3 protein is CASRRQDLSEQYF. CDR3 DNA sequence: TGTGCCAGCCGGCGACAGGACCTGAGCGAGCAGTACTTC.

This clonotype was picked up a small number of times. This chain links TRBV12-3 or TRBV12-4 with TRBJ1-2; possible D gene TRBD1, 5 bases. V dropped 6 bases and J dropped 8 bases, with 10 bases sitting between them. This CDR3 region has 11 residues. CDR3 loop: CASSRAAGYTF. CDR3 DNA: TGTGCCAGCAGCAGGGCGGCGGGCTACACCTTC.

There are many counts of this clonotype. The V and J genes are TRBV4-3 and TRBJ2-7, with no clear D. This CDR3 has 15 amino acids. With 0 bases removed from V and 0 bases from J, the gap between germline ends came to 9 bases. Germline V gives CDR1 LGHNA, CDR2 YSLEER. CDR3: CASSQDRASSYEQYF. Here the CDR3 DNA reads TGCGCCAGCAGCCAAGATCGCGCCAGCTCCTACGAGCAGTACTTC.

The V call is TRBV7-6, the J call TRBJ2-5, with 10 bases lining up with TRBD2. Per the germline V gene, CDR1 is SGHVS and CDR2 is FNYEAQ. The CDR3 totals 15 residues. The J segment lost 3 bases and the V segment lost 3 bases, leaving 4 bases of the junction unmatched. The CDR3 DNA sequence: TGTGCCAGCAGCTTGATCCTAGCGGGGGAAGAGACCCAGTACTTC. Residues: CASSLILAGEETQYF.

The chain employs TRBV28 and TRBJ2-1, with D maybe TRBD2 (6 bases). Germline V gene lookup returns CDR1 MDHEN and CDR2 SYDVKM. The length of the CDR3 is 14 residues. Between the trimmed V and J ends, which lost 3 bases and 8 bases, there was a span of 14 bases. CDR3 DNA sequence: TGTGCCAGCAGTTTTGGAGGGCCCTGGGATGAGCAGTTCTTC. Protein product: CASSFGGPWDEQFF.

This chain joins TRBV12-3 or TRBV12-4 and TRBJ2-7; no definite D call. Trimming removed 2 bases at V and 2 bases at J, with 10 bases between. The CDR3 spans 14 residues. CDR3 DNA: TGTGCCAGCAGTTTAATGAGTGGAGCCTACGAGCAGTACTTC. It yields the protein CASSLMSGAYEQYF.

There are a few counts of this clonotype. The CDR3 loop reads CASSQGTGGLVGYTF. The DNA of the CDR3 is TGTGCCAGCAGCCAAGGGACAGGGGGCTTGGTTGGCTACACCTTC. The chain employs TRBV14 and TRBJ1-2; 11 nucleotides align to TRBD1. The germline V gene has CDR1 SGHDN and CDR2 FVKESK. The ends lost 1 base at V and 7 bases at J; junction bases unmatched: 5. This CDR3 comprises 15 residues. The full variable domain, completed using reference TRBV14 and TRBJ1-2, is EAGVTQFPSHSVIEKGQTVTLRCDPISGHDNLYWYRRVMGKEIKFLLHFVKESKQDESGMPNNRFLAERTGGTYSTLKVQPAELEDSGVYFCASSQGTGGLVGYTFGSGTRLTVV.

The genes are TRBV7-2 and TRBJ1-2, with D possibly TRBD1 on 5 matching bases. The CDR3 sequence is 12 residues long. Germline V gives CDR1 SGHTA, CDR2 FQGNSA. Between the trimmed V and J ends, which lost 9 bases and 5 bases, there was a span of 13 bases. CDR3 region: CASGLGDYGYTF. CDR3 sequence (DNA): TGTGCCAGTGGGCTGGGGGATTATGGCTACACCTTC.

This chain joins TRBV11-2 and TRBJ2-1; 8 nucleotides agree with TRBD1. Per the germline V gene, CDR1 is SGHAT and CDR2 is FQNNGV. The CDR3 runs 15 residues. V was pared by 5 bases and J by 0 bases, with 3 bases of the junction left unmatched. CDR3 residues: CASSQTGVSYNEQFF. CDR3 DNA sequence: TGTGCCAGCAGCCAGACAGGGGTCTCCTACAATGAGCAGTTCTTC.

The chain uses TRBV20-1 and TRBJ2-3; the D gene is possibly TRBD2 (6 bases). The CDR3 runs 13 residues. Trimming took off 1 base at V and 7 bases at J, with 12 bases between the two ends. The germline V gene encodes CDR1 DFQATT and CDR2 SNEGSKA (reference sequence). The CDR3 coding sequence is TGCAGTGCTAGAGTGTACGGCGGGAATACGCAGTATTTT. It yields the protein CSARVYGGNTQYF.

The CDR3: CASSYYRTGRETQYF. In DNA form, the CDR3 reads TGTGCCAGCAGTTACTATCGGACAGGGCGGGAGACCCAGTACTTC. V gene TRBV6-5 combines with J gene TRBJ2-5; 8 bases are shared with TRBD1. The CDR3 is 15 residues long. The germline V gene encodes CDR1 MNHEY and CDR2 SVGAGI. J lost 5 bases, V lost 1 base, and 6 bases had no gene match.

This clonotype appeared a few times. This chain links TRBV7-2 with TRBJ2-3; 7 bases line up with TRBD2. Trimming removed 3 bases from V and 1 base from J; junction bases left unmatched: 4. In germline, CDR1 is SGHTA, CDR2 FQGNSA. The CDR3 is 15 residues long. Here the CDR3 DNA reads TGTGCCAGCAGCTTCGCCCGGGGGGGCACAGATACGCAGTATTTT. This translates into CASSFARGGTDTQYF. Drawing the rest from reference TRBV7-2 and TRBJ2-3, the complete variable domain is GAGVSQSPSNKVTEKGKDVELRCDPISGHTALYWYRQSLGQGLEFLIYFQGNSAPDKSGLPSDRFSAERTGGSVSTLTIQRTQQEDSAVYLCASSFARGGTDTQYFGPGTRLTVL.

This clonotype was recorded at least ten times. The J gene is TRBJ2-2, the V gene TRBV2, with 14 positions matching TRBD2. With 6 bases clipped from V and 0 bases from J, the junction kept 3 bases outside the gene matches. The CDR3 length is 17 residues. Germline V lookup: CDR1 SNHLY, CDR2 FYNNEI. CDR3 region: CASSEGLAGANTGELFF. The CDR3 nucleotides are TGTGCCAGCAGCGAGGGACTAGCGGGGGCGAACACCGGGGAGCTGTTTTTT.

A few counts support this clonotype. The chain couples TRBV27 to TRBJ2-2; no firm D call. The CDR3 consists of 12 residues. V lost 5 bases to trimming and J lost 8 bases, with 9 bases between them. Germline loops: CDR1 MNHEY, CDR2 SMNVEV (reference sequence). In nucleotides, the CDR3 is TGTGCCAGCAGTGCCGGGTCGGGGGAGCTGTTTTTT. It encodes CASSAGSGELFF.

CDR3 bases: TGTGCCAGCTCACGAAACCCGGGACAGACTAACTATGGCTACACCTTC. Its translation is CASSRNPGQTNYGYTF. J is TRBJ1-2 and V is TRBV18, with TRBD1 identical over 7 bases. The junction had 8 bases not matched to a gene; V was cut back by 4 bases and J by 0 bases. The CDR3 length is 16 residues. Germline V gene lookup returns CDR1 KGHSH and CDR2 LQKENI.

The gene calls are TRBV2 and TRBJ2-2; a possible D gene is TRBD1 (5 bases). This CDR3 is 16 amino acids long. The germline V gene encodes CDR1 SNHLY and CDR2 FYNNEI. V shed 2 bases and J shed 3 bases, with 13 bases lying between them. The CDR3 coding sequence is TGTGCCAGCAGTGAAAATTCGGCAGGGTACACCGGGGAGCTGTTTTTT. This encodes CASSENSAGYTGELFF.

The J gene is TRBJ2-7, the V gene TRBV29-1, with D maybe TRBD1 (5 bases). Trimming removed 5 bases from V and 5 bases from J, with 19 bases in between. Germline assignment: CDR1 SQVTM and CDR2 ANQGSEA. There are 14 residues in the CDR3. CDR3 nucleotide sequence: TGCAGCGTTTCCCTTCCTGTCAGGGTGGACGAGCAGTACTTC. It is translated as CSVSLPVRVDEQYF.

This sequence joins TRBV4-3 and TRBJ1-6; D is unresolved. This CDR3 has 13 residues. V was pared by 0 bases and J by 7 bases, with 4 bases between. Looked up from germline, CDR1 is LGHNA and CDR2 is YSLEER. The CDR3 region has the DNA TGCGCCAGCAGCCAAGATTTCAATTCACCCCTCCACTTT. Amino acid sequence: CASSQDFNSPLHF.